This TCR beta chain was observed in a study of CD8+ T cells in alopecia areata. Study results and limitations: Higher clonality than in normal scalp was seen in lesional scalp, especially alopecia totalis/universalis. With patients, TCR sharing proved less clear than in mice, a difference possibly related to HLA.

RNA, once extracted, was reverse transcribed into cDNA for use as the sequencing template. Sequencing was performed with immunoSEQ multiplex PCR; in TCRdb, only in-frame clones are kept and a portion is missing. Of approximately 40,000 clones detected, more than 50% appear once; the ten largest clones hold approximately 2%. CD4+ cells underwent sorting into CD25+CD127- cells for five patients. Individuals with alopecia areata gave both lesional scalp punch biopsies and peripheral blood for collection. PBMCs served as the source from which CD4+ and CD8+ T cells were sorted. About this clone: Its antigen is unknown.

V lost 4 bases, J lost 2 bases, and 10 bases lay in between. CDR1 is SQVTM, CDR2 ANQGSEA, per germline. The CDR3 is made up of 13 amino acids. The source of this sequence is a human donor with alopecia areata. The V call is TRBV29-1, the J call TRBJ2-3, with D hard to call. The sequenced sample consisted of CD4+ Tregs sorted from blood. The CDR3: CSVVTRLTDTQYF. The CDR3 bases are TGCAGCGTTGTAACGAGACTCACAGATACGCAGTATTTT.